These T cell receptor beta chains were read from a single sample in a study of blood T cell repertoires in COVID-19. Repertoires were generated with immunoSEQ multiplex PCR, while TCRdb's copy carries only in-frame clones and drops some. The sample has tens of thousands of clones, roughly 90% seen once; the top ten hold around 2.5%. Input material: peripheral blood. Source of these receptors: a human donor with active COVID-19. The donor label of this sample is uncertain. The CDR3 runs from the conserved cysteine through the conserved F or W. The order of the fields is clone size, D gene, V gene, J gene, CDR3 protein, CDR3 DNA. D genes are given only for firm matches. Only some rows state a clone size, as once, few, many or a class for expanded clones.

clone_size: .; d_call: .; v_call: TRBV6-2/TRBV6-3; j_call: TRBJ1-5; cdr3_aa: CASSYPGQIITAGGAQHF; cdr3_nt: TGTGCCAGCAGTTACCCGGGACAAATAATAACCGCTGGTGGGGCCCAGCATTTT
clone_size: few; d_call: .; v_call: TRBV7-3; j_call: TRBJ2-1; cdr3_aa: CASSSPPPGLLQFF; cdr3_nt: TGTGCCAGCAGCTCCCCACCGCCCGGACTGCTCCAGTTCTTC
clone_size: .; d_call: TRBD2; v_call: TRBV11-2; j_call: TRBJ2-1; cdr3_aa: CASRHLAGGHNEQFF; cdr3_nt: TGTGCCAGCAGGCATCTAGCGGGGGGACACAATGAGCAGTTCTTC
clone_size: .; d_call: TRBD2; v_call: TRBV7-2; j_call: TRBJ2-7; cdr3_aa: CASSLGLSTREQYF; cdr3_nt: TGTGCCAGCAGCTTGGGACTATCGACGCGGGAGCAGTACTTC
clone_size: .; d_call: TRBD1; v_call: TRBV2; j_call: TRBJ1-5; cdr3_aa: CASSGQGSNQPQHF; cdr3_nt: TGTGCCAGCAGTGGACAGGGGTCGAATCAGCCCCAGCATTTT
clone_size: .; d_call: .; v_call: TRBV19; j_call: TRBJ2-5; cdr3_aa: CASSMGRQETQYF; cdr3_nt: TGTGCCAGTAGTATGGGCCGTCAAGAGACCCAGTACTTC
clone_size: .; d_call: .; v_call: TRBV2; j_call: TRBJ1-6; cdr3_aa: CASSGAGEGSPLHF; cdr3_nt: TGTGCCAGCAGTGGGGCAGGGGAAGGGTCACCCCTCCACTTT
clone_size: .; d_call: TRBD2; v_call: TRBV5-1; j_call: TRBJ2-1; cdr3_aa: CASSLAPSGGNNEQFF; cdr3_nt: TGCGCCAGCAGCTTGGCGCCTAGCGGGGGGAACAATGAGCAGTTCTTC
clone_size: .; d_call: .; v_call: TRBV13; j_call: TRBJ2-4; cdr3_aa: CASTHLGATNIQYF; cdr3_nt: TGTGCCAGCACCCACTTGGGGGCTACAAACATTCAGTACTTC
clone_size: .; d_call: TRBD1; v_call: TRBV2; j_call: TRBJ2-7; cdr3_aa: CSTVDRAYEQYF; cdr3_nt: TGTAGCACCGTGGACAGGGCCTACGAGCAGTACTTC
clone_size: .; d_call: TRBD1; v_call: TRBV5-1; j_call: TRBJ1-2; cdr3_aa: CASSSPGQGNGYTF; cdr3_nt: TGCGCCAGCAGTTCGCCGGGACAGGGAAATGGCTACACCTTC
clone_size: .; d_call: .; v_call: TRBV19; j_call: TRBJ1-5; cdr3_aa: CASSSESEAPQHF; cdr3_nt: TGTGCCAGTAGTTCGGAGAGCGAGGCGCCCCAGCATTTT
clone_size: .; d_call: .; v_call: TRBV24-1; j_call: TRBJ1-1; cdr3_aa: CAWGPRNTEAFF; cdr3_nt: TGTGCATGGGGGCCGAGGAACACTGAAGCTTTCTTT
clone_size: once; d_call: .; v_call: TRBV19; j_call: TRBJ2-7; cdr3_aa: CASSIGTRDEQYF; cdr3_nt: TGTGCCAGTAGTATAGGGACACGCGACGAGCAGTACTTC
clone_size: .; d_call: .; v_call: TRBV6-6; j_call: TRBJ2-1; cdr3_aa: CASSYSSLRSYNEQFF; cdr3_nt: TGTGCCAGCAGTTACTCAAGCCTACGCTCCTACAATGAGCAGTTCTTC
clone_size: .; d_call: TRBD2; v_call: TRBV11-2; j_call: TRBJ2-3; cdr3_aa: CASSQAGTTDTQYF; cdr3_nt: TGTGCCAGCAGCCAAGCGGGGACTACGGATACGCAGTATTTT
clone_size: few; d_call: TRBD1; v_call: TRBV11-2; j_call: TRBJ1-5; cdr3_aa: CASSLGTGHEPQHF; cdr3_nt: TGTGCCAGCAGCTTAGGGACAGGGCATGAGCCCCAGCATTTT
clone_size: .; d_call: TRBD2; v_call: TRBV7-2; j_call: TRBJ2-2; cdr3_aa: CASSTSGGAEGSGELFF; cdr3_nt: TGTGCCAGTTCGACTAGCGGGGGGGCGGAAGGTTCCGGGGAGCTGTTTTTT
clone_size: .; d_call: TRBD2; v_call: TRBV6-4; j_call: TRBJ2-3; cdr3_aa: CASSDSAGVPTDTQYF; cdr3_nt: TGTGCCAGCAGTGACTCAGCGGGGGTTCCCACAGATACGCAGTATTTT
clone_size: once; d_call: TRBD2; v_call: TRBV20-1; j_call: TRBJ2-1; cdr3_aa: CSASNLAGDNEQFF; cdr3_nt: TGCAGTGCTAGTAACTTAGCGGGGGATAATGAGCAGTTCTTC
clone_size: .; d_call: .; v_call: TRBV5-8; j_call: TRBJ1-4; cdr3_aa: CASSLTPGLEKLFF; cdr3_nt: TGTGCCAGCAGCTTGACGCCTGGGCTCGAAAAACTGTTTTTT
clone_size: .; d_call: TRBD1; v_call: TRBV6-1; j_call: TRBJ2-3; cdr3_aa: CASSEGDRGWPDTQYF; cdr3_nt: TGTGCCAGCAGTGAAGGGGACAGGGGTTGGCCAGATACGCAGTATTTT
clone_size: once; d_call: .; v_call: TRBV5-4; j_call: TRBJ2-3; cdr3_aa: CASSIRTAADGTDTQYF; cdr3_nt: TGTGCCAGCAGCATCCGGACAGCCGCGGATGGCACAGATACGCAGTATTTT
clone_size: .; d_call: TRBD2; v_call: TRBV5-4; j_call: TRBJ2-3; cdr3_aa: CASSLEATSELDTQYF; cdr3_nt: TGTGCCAGCAGCTTGGAGGCGACTAGCGAGCTAGATACGCAGTATTTT
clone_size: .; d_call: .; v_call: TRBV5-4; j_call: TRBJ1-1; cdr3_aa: CASSFLSNTEAFF; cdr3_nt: TGTGCCAGCAGCTTTTTGAGCAACACTGAAGCTTTCTTT
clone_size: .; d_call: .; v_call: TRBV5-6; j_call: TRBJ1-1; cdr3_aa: CASSFGAQNTEAFF; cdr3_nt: TGTGCCAGCAGCTTTGGGGCTCAGAACACTGAAGCTTTCTTT
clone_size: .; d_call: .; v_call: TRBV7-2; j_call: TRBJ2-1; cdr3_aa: CASSSQGNNEQFF; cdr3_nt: TGTGCCAGCAGCTCACAGGGAAACAATGAGCAGTTCTTC
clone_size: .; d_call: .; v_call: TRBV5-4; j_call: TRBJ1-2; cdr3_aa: CASSLGAVYGYTF; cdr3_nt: TGTGCCAGCAGCTTGGGAGCGGTGTATGGCTACACCTTC
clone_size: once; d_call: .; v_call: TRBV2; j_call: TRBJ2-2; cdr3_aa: CASSEEIVAIGELFF; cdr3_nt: TGTGCCAGCAGTGAGGAGATCGTGGCCATCGGGGAGCTGTTTTTT
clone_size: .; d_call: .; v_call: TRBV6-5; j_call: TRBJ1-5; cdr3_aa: CASTGRSNQPQHF; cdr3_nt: TGTGCCAGCACCGGCAGGAGCAATCAGCCCCAGCATTTT
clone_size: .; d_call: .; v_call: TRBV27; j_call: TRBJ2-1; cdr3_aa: CASSSGARVGWQFF; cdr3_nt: TGTGCCAGCAGTTCGGGCGCCAGGGTCGGGTGGCAGTTCTTC
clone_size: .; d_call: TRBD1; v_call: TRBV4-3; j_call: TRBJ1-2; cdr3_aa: CASSQTGVYGYTF; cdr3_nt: TGCGCCAGCAGCCAAACAGGGGTTTACGGCTACACCTTC
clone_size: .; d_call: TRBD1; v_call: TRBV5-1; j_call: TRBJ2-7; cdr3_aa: CASSPWTGEVTYEQYF; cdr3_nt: TGCGCCAGCAGCCCTTGGACAGGGGAGGTGACCTACGAGCAGTACTTC
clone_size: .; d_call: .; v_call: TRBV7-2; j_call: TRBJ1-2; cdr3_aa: CASSLARAHYGYTF; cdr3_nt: TGTGCCAGCAGCTTAGCCAGGGCGCACTATGGCTACACCTTC
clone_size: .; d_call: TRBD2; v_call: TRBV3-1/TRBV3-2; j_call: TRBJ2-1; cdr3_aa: CASSQVSGARDEQFF; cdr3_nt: TGTGCCAGCAGCCAAGTTAGCGGGGCTAGGGATGAGCAGTTCTTC
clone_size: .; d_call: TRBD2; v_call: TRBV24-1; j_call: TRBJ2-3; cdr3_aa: CATSDLTSSGGFPTDTQYF; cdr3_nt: TGTGCCACCAGTGATTTAACTTCTAGCGGGGGGTTCCCCACAGATACGCAGTATTTT
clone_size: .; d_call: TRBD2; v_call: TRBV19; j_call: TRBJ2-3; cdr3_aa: CATRSGGAGDTQYF; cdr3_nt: TGTGCCACGCGTAGCGGGGGGGCCGGAGATACGCAGTATTTT
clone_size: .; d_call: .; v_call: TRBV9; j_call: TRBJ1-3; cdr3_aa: CASSVTITGSIGNTIYF; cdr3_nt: TGTGCCAGCAGCGTAACCATTACAGGAAGCATCGGAAACACCATATATTTT
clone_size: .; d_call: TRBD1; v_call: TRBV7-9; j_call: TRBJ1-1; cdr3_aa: CASSWTGSEAFF; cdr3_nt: TGTGCCAGCAGCTGGACAGGGTCTGAAGCTTTCTTT
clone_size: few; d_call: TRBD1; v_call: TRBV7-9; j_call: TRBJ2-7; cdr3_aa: CASSRRTGNTLYEQYF; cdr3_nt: TGTGCCAGCAGCCGCCGGACAGGGAATACCCTCTACGAGCAGTACTTC
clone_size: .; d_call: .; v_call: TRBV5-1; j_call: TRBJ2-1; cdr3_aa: CASSETDRGNEQFF; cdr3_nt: TGCGCCAGCAGCGAAACGGATCGGGGTAATGAGCAGTTCTTC
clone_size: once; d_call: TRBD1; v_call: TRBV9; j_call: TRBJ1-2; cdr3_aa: CASSRSSGQGVSYTF; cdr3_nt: TGTGCCAGCAGCCGATCTAGCGGACAGGGGGTTAGCTACACCTTC
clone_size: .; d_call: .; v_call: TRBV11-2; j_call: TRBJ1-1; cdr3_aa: CASSYTNILAEAFF; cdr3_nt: TGTGCCAGCAGCTACACTAACATCCTAGCTGAAGCTTTCTTT
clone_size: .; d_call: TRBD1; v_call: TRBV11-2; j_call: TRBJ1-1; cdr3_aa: CASSFTGRDRMNTEAFF; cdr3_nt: TGTGCCAGCAGCTTTACTGGCCGGGACAGAATGAACACTGAAGCTTTCTTT
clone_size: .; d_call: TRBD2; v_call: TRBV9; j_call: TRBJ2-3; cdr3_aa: CASSSSVRGNTQYF; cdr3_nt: TGTGCCAGCAGCTCCTCCGTGCGGGGGAATACGCAGTATTTT
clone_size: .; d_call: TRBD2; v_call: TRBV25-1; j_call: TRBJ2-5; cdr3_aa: CASSEWSGGLQETQYF; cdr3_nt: TGTGCCAGCAGTGAATGGAGCGGGGGACTCCAAGAGACCCAGTACTTC
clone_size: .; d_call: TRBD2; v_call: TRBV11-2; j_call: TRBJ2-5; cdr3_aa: CASRLSAGGLETQYF; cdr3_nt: TGTGCCAGCAGGCTAAGCGCGGGGGGGCTGGAGACCCAGTACTTC
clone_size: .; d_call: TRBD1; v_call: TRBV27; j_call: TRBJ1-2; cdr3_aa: CASSLGQAGYGYTF; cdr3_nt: TGTGCCAGCAGTTTGGGACAGGCTGGGTATGGCTACACCTTC
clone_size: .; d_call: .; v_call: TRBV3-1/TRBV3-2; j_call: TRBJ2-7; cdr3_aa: CASSQAVYEQYF; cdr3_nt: TGTGCCAGCAGCCAAGCAGTCTACGAGCAGTACTTC
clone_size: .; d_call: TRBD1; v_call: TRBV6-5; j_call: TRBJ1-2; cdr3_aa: CASYNRGISYGYTF; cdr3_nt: TGTGCCAGCTATAACAGGGGGATCAGCTATGGCTACACCTTC
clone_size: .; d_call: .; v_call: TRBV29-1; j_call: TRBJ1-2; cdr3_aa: CSVVTGYIDGYTF; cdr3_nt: TGCAGCGTTGTTACGGGGTACATAGATGGCTACACCTTC
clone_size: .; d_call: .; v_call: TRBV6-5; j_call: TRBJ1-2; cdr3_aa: CASSQTGGNYGYTF; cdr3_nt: TGTGCCAGCAGTCAAACGGGGGGTAACTATGGCTACACCTTC
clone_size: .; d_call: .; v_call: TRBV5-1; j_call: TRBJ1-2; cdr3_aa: CASSGRDMGNYGYTF; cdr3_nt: TGCGCCAGCAGCGGAAGGGACATGGGCAACTATGGCTACACCTTC
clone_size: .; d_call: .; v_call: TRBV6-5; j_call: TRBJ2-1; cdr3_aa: CASTLGQSGGNEQFF; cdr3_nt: TGTGCCAGCACCCTAGGACAGTCGGGTGGGAATGAGCAGTTCTTC
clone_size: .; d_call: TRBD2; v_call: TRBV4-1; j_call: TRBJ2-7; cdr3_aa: CASSRPSGGPSYEQYF; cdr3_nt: TGCGCCAGCAGCCGCCCTAGCGGGGGGCCCTCCTACGAGCAGTACTTC
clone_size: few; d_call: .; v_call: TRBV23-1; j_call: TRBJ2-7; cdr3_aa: CASSPTLAGRRPREQYF; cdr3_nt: TGCGCCAGCAGCCCAACCTTGGCGGGACGGCGTCCTCGGGAGCAGTACTTC
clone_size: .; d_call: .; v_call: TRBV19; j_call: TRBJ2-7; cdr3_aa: CASSIEEDEQYF; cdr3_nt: TGTGCCAGTAGTATAGAGGAGGACGAGCAGTACTTC